The clone carrying this T cell receptor beta chain was seen repeatedly, ten times or more. No antigen is known for it. MiXCR, run by TCRdb on the multiplex PCR reads, gives a single entry per CDR3 protein. The table includes roughly 130,000 distinct CDR3 sequences, just under 20% detected once. The data were taken from a study of breast tumors, draining lymph nodes, adjacent tissues. General study findings and limits: Most tumor T cells seemingly derive from lymph node, then expand in tumor. Tumor repertoires ranked between lymph nodes and nontumor tissue in diversity, with V and J gene preferences. Tumor T cell lymph node origin was a supported hypothesis, not proven.

Breast cancer patients provided tissue from their axillary draining lymph nodes. CDR1 and CDR2 (germline): MNHEY, SVGEGT. The CDR3 sequence is 15 residues long. Trimming cost V 7 bases and J 1 base, with 15 bases left between them. The chain is built from TRBV6-2 or TRBV6-3 and TRBJ2-3, with D perhaps TRBD2 (6 bases). The specimen sequenced was axillary lymph node tissue. This sequence originates from a female donor with breast cancer. Some clones in this sample may be carry-over from other donors' samples. CDR3 region: CASNDATGGTDTQYF. The CDR3 nucleotides are TGTGCCAGCAATGACGCGACGGGGGGCACAGATACGCAGTATTTT.